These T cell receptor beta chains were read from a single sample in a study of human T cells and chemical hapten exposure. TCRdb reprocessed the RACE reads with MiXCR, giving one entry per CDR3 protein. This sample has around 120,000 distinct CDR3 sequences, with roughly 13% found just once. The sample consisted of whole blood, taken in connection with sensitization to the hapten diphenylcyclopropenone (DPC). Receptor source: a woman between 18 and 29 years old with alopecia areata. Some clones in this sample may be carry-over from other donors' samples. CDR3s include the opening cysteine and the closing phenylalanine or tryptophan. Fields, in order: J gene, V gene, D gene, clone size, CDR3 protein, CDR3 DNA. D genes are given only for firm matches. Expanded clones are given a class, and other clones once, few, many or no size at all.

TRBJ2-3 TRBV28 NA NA CASSSGQFTDTQYF TGTGCCAGCAGTTCAGGGCAGTTCACAGATACGCAGTATTTT
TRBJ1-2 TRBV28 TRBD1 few CASSLTSTGNYGYTF TGTGCCAGCAGTTTGACTTCGACAGGGAACTATGGCTACACCTTC
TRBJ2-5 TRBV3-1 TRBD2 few CASSQDRAGGGRETQYF TGTGCCAGCAGCCAAGATAGGGCGGGGGGCGGTCGAGAGACCCAGTACTTC
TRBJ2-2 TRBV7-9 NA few CASSFQPPNTGELFF TGTGCCAGCAGCTTTCAGCCTCCGAACACCGGGGAGCTGTTTTTT
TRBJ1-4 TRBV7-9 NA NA CASSPGTQGTNEKLFF TGTGCCAGCAGCCCAGGGACCCAGGGAACTAATGAAAAACTGTTTTTT
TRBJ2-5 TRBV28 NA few CASEASGYQETQYF TGTGCCAGCGAAGCCTCCGGGTACCAAGAGACCCAGTACTTC
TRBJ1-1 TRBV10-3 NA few CAITGQGQEAFF TGTGCCATCACGGGTCAAGGGCAAGAAGCTTTCTTT
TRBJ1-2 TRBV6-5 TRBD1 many CATAAGQLNYGYTF TGTGCCACCGCGGCGGGACAGCTCAACTATGGCTACACCTTC
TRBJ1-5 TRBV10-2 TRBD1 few CASSESAGGGQPQHF TGCGCCAGCAGTGAGTCTGCAGGGGGAGGACAGCCCCAGCATTTT
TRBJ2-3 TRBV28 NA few CASSLQWPDTQYF TGTGCCAGCAGCCTGCAATGGCCAGATACGCAGTATTTT
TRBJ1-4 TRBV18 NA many CASSPRLRDGDEKLFF TGTGCCAGCTCACCACGACTGAGGGATGGGGATGAAAAACTGTTTTTT
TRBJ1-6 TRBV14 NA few CASSQLTRGANSPLHF TGTGCCAGCAGCCAACTCACGAGGGGCGCAAATTCACCCCTCCACTTT
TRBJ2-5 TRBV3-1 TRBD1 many CASSLLGQQETQYF TGTGCCAGCAGCCTACTGGGACAGCAAGAGACCCAGTACTTC
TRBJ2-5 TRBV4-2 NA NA CASSQGGIDQETQYF TGTGCCAGCAGCCAAGGAGGTATAGACCAAGAGACCCAGTACTTC
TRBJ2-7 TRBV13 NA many CASSLGVQLARGQYF TGTGCCAGCAGCTTAGGAGTTCAACTTGCCCGCGGGCAGTACTTC
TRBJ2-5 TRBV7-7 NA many CASSLNRKETQYF TGTGCCAGCAGCTTAAATAGAAAAGAGACCCAGTACTTC
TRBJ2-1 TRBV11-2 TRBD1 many CASSLATGQVLSSPQFF TGTGCCAGCAGCTTAGCTACCGGACAGGTCCTATCCTCTCCCCAGTTCTTC
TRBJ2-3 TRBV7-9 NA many CASSFGSGGRWTDTQYF TGTGCCAGCAGCTTCGGGTCAGGTGGACGGTGGACAGATACGCAGTATTTT
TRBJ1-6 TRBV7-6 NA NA CASSLVGQRNSPLHF TGTGCCAGCAGCTTAGTTGGGCAGAGGAATTCACCCCTCCACTTT
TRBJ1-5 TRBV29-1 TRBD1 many CSVRTGNQPQHF TGCAGCGTCAGGACAGGGAATCAGCCCCAGCATTTT
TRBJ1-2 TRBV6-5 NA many CASSYSNYGYTF TGTGCCAGCAGTTACTCGAACTATGGCTACACCTTC
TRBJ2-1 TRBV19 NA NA CASSTRDPGSNEQFF TGTGCCAGTAGTACCCGGGACCCAGGATCCAATGAGCAGTTCTTC
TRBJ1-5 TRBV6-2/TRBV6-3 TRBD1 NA CASEGQGGNQPQHF TGTGCCAGTGAAGGACAGGGCGGCAATCAGCCCCAGCATTTT
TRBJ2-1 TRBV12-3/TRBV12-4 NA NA CASSFRAGAYNEQFF TGTGCCAGCAGTTTCAGGGCGGGGGCTTACAATGAGCAGTTCTTC
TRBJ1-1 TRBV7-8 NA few CASSFQNEAFF TGTGCCAGCAGCTTTCAAAATGAAGCTTTCTTT
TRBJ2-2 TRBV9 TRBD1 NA CASSVAGGRGRKLFF TGTGCCAGCAGCGTGGCAGGGGGCAGGGGCCGGAAGCTGTTTTTT
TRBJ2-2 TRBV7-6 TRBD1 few CASSLVPGQGGVRTGELFF TGTGCCAGCAGCTTAGTGCCTGGACAGGGAGGCGTTCGCACCGGGGAGCTGTTTTTT
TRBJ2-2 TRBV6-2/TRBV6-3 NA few CASSFRETGELFF TGTGCCAGCAGTTTCAGAGAAACCGGGGAGCTGTTTTTT